This paragraph reports one TCR beta chain. In this sample, this clonotype turned up a few times. This receptor's antigen is unknown. No much larger clone is present one base from it, and per-base qualities are unavailable. This sample was taken from a study of human T cells and chemical hapten exposure (dated by TCRdb to the early 2020s). About the full investigation: For sensitization, 2% DPC in acetone was applied to a roughly 2 cm by roughly 2 cm area of upper inner arm skin. Weekly therapeutic DPC doses were additionally applied to the scalp of patients throughout the roughly 23-week study period. The mostly female patient cohort included alopecia areata with under or over 50% scalp involvement, alopecia totalis and alopecia universalis. Patch tests used Finn chambers with 0.01% DPC on the upper back, scored after 6 days by International Contact Dermatitis Research Group standards. Roughly 30 alopecia patients provided blood for TCR sequencing at one to four time points (pre-sensitization, 2, 6 and 24 weeks). In alopecia patients, the study followed how the peripheral blood TCR repertoire changed in vivo over primary and secondary sensitization to diphenylcyclopropenone (DPC), a hapten. Blood samples were taken from patients before sensitization (week 0) and then at 2, 6 and about 24 weeks after DPC sensitization. The libraries were sequenced as a pool, and the TCR yield per sample differed mostly because of small variations in library volumes within the pool.

CDR3 length: 15 amino acids, cysteine to phenylalanine. The kept DNA is CDR3 alone, 45 bases in frame from the first base. According to the germline V gene (reference sequence), CDR1 reads LNHDA and CDR2 reads SQIVND. For this chain, trimming is 6 bases at the V end and 5 bases at the J end, and the number of junction bases without a gene match is 5. The time point label corresponds to: patch test 1, 2 weeks after DPC sensitization. The sample's treatment or condition label is to be understood as: therapeutic diphenylcyclopropenone sensitization with weekly scalp DPC. At each patch-test visit, blood was drawn before the patch test was applied. Patients were considered eligible if aged 18 to 70, diagnosed with alopecia and deemed suitable for DPC therapy, and patients were excluded if pregnant. Total RNA was extracted from unfractionated whole blood collected in Tempus Blood RNA tubes. General study outcomes and caveats: The number of PT1 expanded TCRs positively correlated with patch test score, significant at thresholds 8, 16 and 32 but not 4. Significantly more large CDR3 similarity clusters were formed by expanded TCRs than by pre-sensitization or healthy control sets, consistent with antigen-driven responses. The number of TCRs above 1 in 1000 frequency did not change with DPC sensitization; there was no evidence of global repertoire structure alterations. Alopecia, a presumed autoimmune disease, was present in all patients, so the immune response of the patients might differ from that of healthy individuals. Repeated subsampling changed both the strength of the expansion versus patch-test correlation and the threshold at which that correlation became significant.

Receptors were amplified or captured by RACE. Sequencing instrument: NextSeq 500. During library preparation, unique molecular identifiers were attached to individual cDNA molecules so that TCRs could be counted in a quantitative, reproducible way. Both TCR alpha and TCR beta chains were sequenced from each blood RNA sample. Regarding the original processing steps: A median of about 87,000 TCRs per sample was observed, with a range of about 20,000 to 690,600. V, J and CDR3 annotation of the TCR reads was carried out using the Decombinator software suite. For the PS versus PT1 abundance plots, all samples were subsampled to the same number of TCRs (28,000). Expanded TCRs were defined as absent before sensitization and observed at least eight times at the 2-week time point. The public sequencing data were trimmed at Q25 with fastp and processed into clonotypes with MiXCR by TCRdb, which kept only in-frame beta chains. Rows with a matching CDR3 protein are joined into one entry that keeps the most common DNA and genes. The V and J calls follow TCRdb's processing rather than the paper's. A total of roughly 86,000 distinct CDR3 sequences appear in this sample, under 12% of them only once. The ten largest make up 2% to 2.5% of the sample.

The chain was built from TRBV19 and TRBJ2-1; 12 bases in the middle match TRBD2. The sample in question was whole blood, obtained in connection with sensitization to the hapten diphenylcyclopropenone (DPC). This sequence was found in a man in his forties with alopecia areata. Some clones in this sample may be carry-over from other donors' samples. The CDR3 protein is CASRRLAGVHNEQFF. The DNA is TGTGCCAGTAGGCGACTAGCGGGAGTACACAATGAGCAGTTCTTC.